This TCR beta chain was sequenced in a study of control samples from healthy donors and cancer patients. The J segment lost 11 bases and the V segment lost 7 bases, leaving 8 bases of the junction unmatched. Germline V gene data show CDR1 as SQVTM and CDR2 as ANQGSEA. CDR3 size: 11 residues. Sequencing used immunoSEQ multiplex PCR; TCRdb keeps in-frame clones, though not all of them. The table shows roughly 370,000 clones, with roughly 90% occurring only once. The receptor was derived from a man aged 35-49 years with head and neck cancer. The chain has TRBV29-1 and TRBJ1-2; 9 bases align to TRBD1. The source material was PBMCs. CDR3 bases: TGCAGCGCCCAGACAGGGGGAAGTTACACCTTC. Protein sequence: CSAQTGGSYTF. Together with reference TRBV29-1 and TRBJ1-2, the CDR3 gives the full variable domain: SAVISQKPSRDICQRGTSLTIQCQVDSQVTMMFWYRQQPGQSLTLIATANQGSEATYESGFVIDKFPISRPNLTFSTLTVSNMSPEDSSIYLCSAQTGGSYTFGSGTRLTVV.